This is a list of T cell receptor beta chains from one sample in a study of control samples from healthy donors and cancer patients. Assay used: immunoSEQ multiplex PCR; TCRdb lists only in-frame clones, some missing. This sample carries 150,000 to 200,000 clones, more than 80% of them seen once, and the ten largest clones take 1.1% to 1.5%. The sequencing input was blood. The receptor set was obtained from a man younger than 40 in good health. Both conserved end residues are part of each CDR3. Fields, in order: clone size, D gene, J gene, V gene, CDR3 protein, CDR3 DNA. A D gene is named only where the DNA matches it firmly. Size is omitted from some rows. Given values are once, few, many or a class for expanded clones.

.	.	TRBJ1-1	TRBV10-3	CAIRTGRGNTEAFF	TGTGCCATCAGGACGGGACGCGGTAACACTGAAGCTTTCTTT
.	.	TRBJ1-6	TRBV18	CASSNWASYNSPLHF	TGTGCCAGCTCAAATTGGGCTTCCTATAATTCACCCCTCCACTTT
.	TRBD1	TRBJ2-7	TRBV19	CASSPGQGGPYEQYF	TGTGCCAGTAGCCCGGGACAGGGGGGCCCCTACGAGCAGTACTTC
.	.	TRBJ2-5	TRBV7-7	CASSIQGSGRETQYF	TGTGCCAGCAGCATACAGGGTTCAGGAAGGGAGACCCAGTACTTC
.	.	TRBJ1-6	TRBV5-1	CASSLEVLGNSPLHF	TGCGCCAGCAGCTTGGAGGTCTTAGGGAATTCACCCCTCCACTTT
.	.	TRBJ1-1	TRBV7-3	CASSSGLENTEAFF	TGTGCCAGCAGCTCGGGACTGGAGAACACTGAAGCTTTCTTT
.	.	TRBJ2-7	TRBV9	CASSVGWQGRDEQYF	TGTGCCAGCAGCGTAGGGTGGCAGGGGAGGGACGAGCAGTACTTC
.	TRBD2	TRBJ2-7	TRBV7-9	CASSHRTSGRFSYEQYF	TGTGCCAGCAGCCACCGGACTAGCGGGAGGTTTTCCTACGAGCAGTACTTC
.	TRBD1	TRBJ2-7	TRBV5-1	CASSREQGGYEQYF	TGCGCCAGCAGCAGGGAACAGGGGGGATACGAGCAGTACTTC
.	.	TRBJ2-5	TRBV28	CASSFRQGQETQYF	TGTGCCAGCAGTTTTCGCCAGGGGCAAGAGACCCAGTACTTC
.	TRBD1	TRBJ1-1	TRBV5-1	CASSFKNGTGTTEAFF	TGCGCCAGCAGCTTTAAAAACGGGACAGGGACTACTGAAGCTTTCTTT
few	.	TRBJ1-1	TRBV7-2	CASSLPRYREGAFF	TGTGCCAGCAGCCTCCCAAGGTACAGGGAGGGGGCTTTCTTT
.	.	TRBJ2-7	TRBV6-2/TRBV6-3	CASSATQGSSSEQYF	TGTGCCAGCAGTGCTACCCAGGGATCTTCCTCCGAGCAGTACTTC
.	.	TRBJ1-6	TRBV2	CASNEDSHNSPLHF	TGTGCCAGCAATGAGGACAGCCATAATTCACCCCTCCACTTT
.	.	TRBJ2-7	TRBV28	CASSLGGASGVGVEQYF	TGTGCCAGCAGTTTAGGGGGGGCTAGCGGAGTGGGAGTGGAGCAGTACTTC
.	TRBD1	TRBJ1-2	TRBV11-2	CASSLTGNQYGYTF	TGTGCCAGCAGCCTGACAGGGAATCAGTATGGCTACACCTTC
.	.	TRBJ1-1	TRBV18	CASSPLRGLNTEAFF	TGTGCCAGCTCACCACTACGGGGACTGAACACTGAAGCTTTCTTT
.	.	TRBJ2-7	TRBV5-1	CASSGGAGSVVAYEQYF	TGCGCCAGCAGCGGTGGGGCGGGTAGCGTAGTTGCCTACGAGCAGTACTTC
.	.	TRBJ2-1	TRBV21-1	CASSRVPGVEQFF	TGTGCCAGCAGCAGGGTCCCGGGGGTCGAGCAGTTCTTC
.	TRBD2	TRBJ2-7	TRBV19	CASSSGDYEQYF	TGTGCCAGTTCTAGCGGGGACTACGAGCAGTACTTC
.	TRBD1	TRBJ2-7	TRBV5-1	CASSLWDRDEHEQYF	TGCGCCAGCAGCTTATGGGACAGGGATGAGCACGAGCAGTACTTC
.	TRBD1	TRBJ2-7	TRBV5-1	CASSRRQGAVSSYEQYF	TGCGCCAGCAGCAGACGACAGGGGGCTGTGAGCTCCTACGAGCAGTACTTC
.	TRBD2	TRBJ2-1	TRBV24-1	CATSDSGLAKSNEQFF	TGTGCCACCAGTGACTCCGGACTAGCCAAGTCCAATGAGCAGTTCTTC
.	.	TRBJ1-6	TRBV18	CASSSGTAYPPLHF	TGTGCCAGCTCATCGGGAACAGCCTATCCACCCCTCCACTTT
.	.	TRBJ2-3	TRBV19	CASSFRQSTDTQYF	TGTGCCAGTAGTTTTAGACAGAGCACAGATACGCAGTATTTT
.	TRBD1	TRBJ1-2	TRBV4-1	CASSRQGSSYGYTF	TGCGCCAGCAGCAGACAGGGGTCAAGCTATGGCTACACCTTC
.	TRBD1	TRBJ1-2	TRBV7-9	CASSPDRGWGGYTF	TGTGCCAGCAGCCCTGACAGGGGGTGGGGTGGCTACACCTTC
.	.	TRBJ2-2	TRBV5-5	CASSLYRARGATGELFF	TGTGCCAGCAGCCTCTACAGGGCCAGGGGGGCAACCGGGGAGCTGTTTTTT
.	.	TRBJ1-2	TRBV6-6	CASSSQAHGYTF	TGTGCCAGCAGTTCCCAGGCCCATGGCTACACCTTC
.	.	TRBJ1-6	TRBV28	CASSSYPYNSPLHF	TGTGCCAGCAGTTCCTATCCCTATAATTCACCCCTCCACTTT
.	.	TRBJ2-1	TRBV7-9	CASSLINTEQFF	TGTGCCAGCAGCTTAATAAATACCGAGCAGTTCTTC
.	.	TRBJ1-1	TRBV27	CASSPTQGTEAFF	TGTGCCAGCAGCCCAACTCAGGGGACTGAAGCTTTCTTT
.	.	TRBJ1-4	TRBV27	CASSPNWEEKLFF	TGTGCCAGCAGTCCCAACTGGGAAGAAAAACTGTTTTTT
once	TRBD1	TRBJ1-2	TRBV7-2	CASSLNRGRDGYTF	TGTGCCAGCAGCTTAAACAGGGGGCGCGATGGCTACACCTTC
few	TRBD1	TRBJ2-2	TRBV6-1	CASSDLRQGRTGELFF	TGTGCCAGCAGTGATCTAAGACAGGGTCGCACCGGGGAGCTGTTTTTT
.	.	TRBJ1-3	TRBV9	CASSVYEFAGNTIYF	TGTGCCAGCAGCGTATACGAGTTCGCTGGAAACACCATATATTTT
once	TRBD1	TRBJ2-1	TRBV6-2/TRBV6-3	CASSYSQGQGIREQFF	TGTGCCAGCAGTTACTCCCAGGGACAGGGAATTCGGGAGCAGTTCTTC
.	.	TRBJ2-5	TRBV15	CATSRDAAGQTQYF	TGTGCCACCAGCAGAGATGCAGCAGGGCAGACCCAGTACTTC
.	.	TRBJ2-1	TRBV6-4	CASSVTRENEQFF	TGTGCCAGCAGCGTCACCAGGGAGAATGAGCAGTTCTTC
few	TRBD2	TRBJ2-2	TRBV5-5	CASSQLAGGLSNTGELFF	TGTGCCAGCAGCCAACTAGCGGGGGGGCTGTCGAACACCGGGGAGCTGTTTTTT
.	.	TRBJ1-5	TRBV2	CASSARGDQPQHF	TGTGCCAGCAGTGCGCGGGGGGATCAGCCCCAGCATTTT
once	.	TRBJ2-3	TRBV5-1	CASSFPGSDTQYF	TGCGCCAGCAGCTTTCCCGGGTCAGATACGCAGTATTTT
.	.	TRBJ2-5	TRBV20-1	CSASSRPQETQYF	TGCAGTGCTAGTTCCAGACCCCAAGAGACCCAGTACTTC
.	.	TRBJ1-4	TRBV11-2	CASSLGTVAREKLFF	TGTGCCAGCAGCTTAGGGACCGTGGCCCGAGAAAAACTGTTTTTT
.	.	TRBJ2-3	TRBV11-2	CASSLVTTDTQYF	TGTGCCAGCAGCTTAGTCACCACAGATACGCAGTATTTT
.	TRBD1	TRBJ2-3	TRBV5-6	CASSWDRGNTDTQYF	TGTGCCAGCAGCTGGGACAGGGGGAACACAGATACGCAGTATTTT
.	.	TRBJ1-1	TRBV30	CAWRQLTEAFF	TGTGCCTGGAGACAGTTAACTGAAGCTTTCTTT
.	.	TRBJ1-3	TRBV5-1	CASSLRPGFSSGNTIYF	TGCGCCAGCAGCCTCAGACCCGGATTCAGCTCTGGAAACACCATATATTTT
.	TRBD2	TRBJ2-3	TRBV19	CASSIAPLAGPTDTQYF	TGTGCCAGTAGTATAGCCCCTCTAGCGGGACCCACGGATACGCAGTATTTT
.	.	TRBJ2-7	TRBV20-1	CSAGVEQYF	TGCAGTGCGGGGGTCGAGCAGTACTTC
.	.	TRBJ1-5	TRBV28	CASSRTANQPQHF	TGTGCCAGCAGTAGGACAGCTAACCAGCCCCAGCATTTT
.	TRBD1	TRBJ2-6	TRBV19	CASSMRTGGSGANVLTF	TGTGCCAGTAGTATGAGGACAGGGGGTTCTGGGGCCAACGTCCTGACTTTC
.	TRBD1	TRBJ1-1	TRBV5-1	CASSLATGGTEAFF	TGCGCCAGCAGCTTGGCGACAGGGGGCACTGAAGCTTTCTTT
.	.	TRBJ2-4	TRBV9	CASSVEMENIQYF	TGTGCCAGCAGCGTAGAAATGGAAAACATTCAGTACTTC
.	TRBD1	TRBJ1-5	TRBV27	CASSLTGGYQPQHF	TGTGCCAGCAGTTTGACAGGGGGCTATCAGCCCCAGCATTTT
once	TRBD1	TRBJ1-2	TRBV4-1	CASSQEGQGYGYTF	TGCGCCAGCAGCCAAGAGGGACAGGGCTATGGCTACACCTTC
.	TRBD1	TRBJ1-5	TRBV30	CAWSYGDRDTDQPQHF	TGTGCCTGGAGCTATGGAGACAGGGATACTGATCAGCCCCAGCATTTT
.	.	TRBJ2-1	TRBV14	CASSDGDSFSYNEQFF	TGTGCCAGCAGCGACGGGGATTCTTTCTCCTACAATGAGCAGTTCTTC